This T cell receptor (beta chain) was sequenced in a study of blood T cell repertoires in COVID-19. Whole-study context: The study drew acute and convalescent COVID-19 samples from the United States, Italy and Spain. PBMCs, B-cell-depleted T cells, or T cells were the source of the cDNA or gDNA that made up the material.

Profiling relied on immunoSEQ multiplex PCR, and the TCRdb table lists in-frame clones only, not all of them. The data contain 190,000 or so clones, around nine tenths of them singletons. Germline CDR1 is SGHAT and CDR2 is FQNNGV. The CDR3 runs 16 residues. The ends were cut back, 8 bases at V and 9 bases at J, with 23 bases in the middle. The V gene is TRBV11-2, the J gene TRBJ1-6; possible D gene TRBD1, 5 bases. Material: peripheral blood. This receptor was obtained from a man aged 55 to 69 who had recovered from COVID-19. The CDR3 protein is CASRIWGTGGSSPLHF. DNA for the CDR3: TGTGCCAGCCGCATTTGGGGCACCGGCGGTAGTTCACCCCTCCACTTT.